These T cell receptor beta chains were read from a single sample in a study of patients and donors after allogeneic stem cell transplantation. MiXCR was run by TCRdb on the RT-PCR reads, yielding one entry per CDR3 protein. The sample records about 74,000 distinct CDR3 sequences, roughly 29% being singletons. Sequencing was done on a sample of blood, either unsorted or a sorted T cell fraction (not recorded which). Receptors were obtained from a human donor who was either an allogeneic HSCT recipient or a stem cell or donor lymphocyte infusion donor (not recorded which). It is not recorded whose cells these are; they may come from a transplant donor. Both conserved end residues are part of each CDR3. A D gene is named only where the DNA matches it firmly. Rows give clone size only sometimes, using once, few, many, or a class for an expanded clone.

>few|-|TRBV10-3|TRBJ2-5
CAISAGVEETQYF
TGTGCCATCAGTGCGGGAGTGGAAGAGACCCAGTACTTC
>-|TRBD1|TRBV6-1|TRBJ1-1
CASKHLTGGGPNTEAFF
TGTGCCAGCAAACACCTGACAGGGGGGGGACCGAACACTGAAGCTTTCTTT
>-|-|TRBV12-3/TRBV12-4|TRBJ1-4
CASSTREGGEKLFF
TGTGCCAGCAGTACCCGTGAGGGCGGTGAAAAACTGTTTTTT
>many|-|TRBV29-1|TRBJ1-5
CSVEVGSNQPQHF
TGCAGCGTTGAAGTTGGCAGCAATCAGCCCCAGCATTTT
>-|-|TRBV18|TRBJ2-3
CASSPPWDTQYF
TGTGCCAGCTCACCACCCTGGGATACGCAGTATTTT
>few|-|TRBV7-3|TRBJ2-1
CASSSAGQSYNEQFF
TGTGCCAGCAGCTCAGCGGGACAGTCCTACAATGAGCAGTTCTTC
>-|-|TRBV7-9|TRBJ2-7
CASSSSRPSQGYEQYF
TGTGCCAGCAGCTCATCCCGGCCCTCCCAGGGTTACGAGCAGTACTTC
>-|TRBD2|TRBV7-3|TRBJ2-3
CASSLNAGGTDTQYF
TGTGCCAGCAGCTTAAACGCGGGGGGCACAGATACGCAGTATTTT
>-|-|TRBV6-2/TRBV6-3|TRBJ2-2
CASSLYYPNTGELFF
TGTGCCAGCAGTCTATACTATCCGAACACCGGGGAGCTGTTTTTT
>-|TRBD1|TRBV7-2|TRBJ1-1
CASSSDRGATEAFF
TGTGCCAGCAGCTCCGACAGGGGTGCCACTGAAGCTTTCTTT
>-|-|TRBV21-1|TRBJ2-2
CASSKSRPQGASYELFF
TGTGCCAGCAGCAAGTCAAGGCCACAGGGGGCGTCTTATGAGCTGTTTTTT
>-|TRBD2|TRBV20-1|TRBJ2-7
CSASTSGRIGRSSYEQYF
TGCAGTGCTAGCACTAGCGGGAGGATCGGGCGAAGCTCCTACGAGCAGTACTTC
>once|TRBD2|TRBV20-1|TRBJ2-1
CSATPAGALWEQFF
TGCAGTGCTACCCCAGCGGGAGCCCTGTGGGAGCAGTTCTTC
>few|-|TRBV5-1|TRBJ2-3
CASSLQSDDTQYF
TGCGCCAGCAGCTTGCAGTCTGATGATACGCAGTATTTT
>-|-|TRBV7-9|TRBJ2-2
CASSFSPVPTGELFF
TGTGCCAGCAGCTTCTCCCCAGTACCCACCGGGGAGCTGTTTTTT
>-|-|TRBV10-3|TRBJ2-7
CAISDGHSGPYEQYF
TGTGCCATCAGTGACGGGCATTCAGGACCCTACGAGCAGTACTTC
>few|-|TRBV11-2|TRBJ2-3
CASSLGFRDTQYF
TGTGCCAGCAGCCTCGGTTTTAGAGATACGCAGTATTTT
>few|-|TRBV20-1|TRBJ1-4
CSARDGADNEEKLFF
TGCAGTGCTAGAGATGGGGCCGACAACGAGGAAAAACTGTTTTTT
>few|-|TRBV20-1|TRBJ1-4
CSASGLVNEKLFF
TGCAGTGCATCGGGACTGGTCAATGAAAAACTGTTTTTT
>few|-|TRBV2|TRBJ1-5
CASRTPAEPQHF
TGTGCCAGCAGGACGCCTGCGGAGCCCCAGCATTTT
>few|-|TRBV9|TRBJ2-5
CASGQETQYF
TGTGCCAGCGGCCAAGAGACCCAGTACTTC
>many|-|TRBV5-1|TRBJ2-2
CASSLVLGGELFF
TGCGCCAGCAGCTTGGTGCTTGGCGGGGAGCTGTTTTTT
>-|-|TRBV20-1|TRBJ2-7
CSARQGYEQYF
TGCAGTGCTAGACAGGGCTACGAGCAGTACTTC
>few|TRBD1|TRBV5-1|TRBJ1-4
CASSPSTGGGEKLFF
TGCGCCAGCAGCCCCTCGACAGGGGGCGGTGAAAAACTGTTTTTT
>few|-|TRBV20-1|TRBJ1-5
CSARLGGSNQPQHF
TGCAGTGCTAGACTGGGGGGAAGCAATCAGCCCCAGCATTTT
>-|-|TRBV10-3|TRBJ1-2
CAISESWTDYGYTF
TGTGCCATCAGTGAGTCTTGGACAGACTATGGCTACACCTTC
>few|-|TRBV12-3/TRBV12-4|TRBJ1-1
CASSPGAYTEAFF
TGTGCCAGCAGCCCAGGTGCTTACACTGAAGCTTTCTTT
>-|-|TRBV15|TRBJ2-1
CATSLYRDSGDEQFF
TGTGCCACCAGCTTATACCGGGACTCTGGCGATGAGCAGTTCTTC
>few|-|TRBV7-3|TRBJ2-2
CASSLTGYPGELFF
TGTGCCAGCAGCTTAACAGGGTACCCCGGGGAGCTGTTTTTT
>once|-|TRBV4-2|TRBJ1-2
CASSQEQGSGYTF
TGTGCCAGCAGCCAAGAACAGGGTTCTGGCTACACCTTC
>-|-|TRBV12-3/TRBV12-4|TRBJ2-2
CASSPRGKTGELFF
TGTGCCAGCAGTCCGCGAGGGAAAACCGGGGAGCTGTTTTTT
>once|TRBD2|TRBV4-1|TRBJ2-3
CASSLASSGGAGDTQYF
TGCGCCAGCAGCCTAGCCTCTAGCGGGGGGGCGGGAGATACGCAGTATTTT
>-|TRBD2|TRBV6-2/TRBV6-3|TRBJ2-1
CASRSLKGLDSYNEQFF
TGTGCCAGCAGGTCCTTAAAGGGACTAGACTCCTACAATGAGCAGTTCTTC
>few|-|TRBV27|TRBJ2-7
CASSRTGSVLYEQYF
TGTGCCAGCAGCCGCACAGGGTCCGTCTTATACGAGCAGTACTTC
>-|-|TRBV5-6|TRBJ1-5
CASSFSRGLSYNQPQHF
TGTGCCAGCAGCTTCTCCAGGGGACTCTCGTACAATCAGCCCCAGCATTTT
>few|-|TRBV10-2|TRBJ1-5
CASRGSNQPQHF
TGCGCCAGCAGGGGAAGCAATCAGCCCCAGCATTTT
>few|TRBD2|TRBV7-8|TRBJ2-3
CASSHRLAGGIADTQYF
TGTGCCAGCAGCCATCGACTAGCGGGGGGCATCGCAGATACGCAGTATTTT
>few|TRBD2|TRBV13|TRBJ2-4
CASSRQLGRENIQYF
TGTGCCAGCAGCCGTCAACTTGGGAGGGAAAACATTCAGTACTTC
>few|-|TRBV12-3/TRBV12-4|TRBJ1-6
CASSPDRATIHF
TGTGCCAGCAGCCCCGACAGAGCTACTATCCACTTT
>few|TRBD1|TRBV7-9|TRBJ2-7
CASSQDRGDEQYF
TGTGCCAGCAGCCAAGACAGGGGGGACGAGCAGTACTTC
>few|TRBD1|TRBV20-1|TRBJ1-5
CSAPQGANQPQHF
TGCAGTGCTCCGCAGGGGGCAAATCAGCCCCAGCATTTT
>few|-|TRBV18|TRBJ2-2
CASSPPGTPRGELFF
TGTGCCAGCTCACCACCGGGGACTCCACGAGGGGAGCTGTTTTTT
>many|TRBD1|TRBV5-1|TRBJ1-1
CASSLVWTGTMNTEAFF
TGCGCCAGCAGCTTAGTCTGGACAGGAACCATGAACACTGAAGCTTTCTTT
>-|TRBD2|TRBV20-1|TRBJ2-1
CSAFFGTSGPYNEQFF
TGCAGTGCTTTTTTTGGGACTAGCGGCCCCTACAATGAGCAGTTCTTC
>-|-|TRBV11-3|TRBJ2-4
CASSLREGLDIQYF
TGTGCCAGCAGCCTTCGAGAGGGACTGGACATTCAGTACTTC
>-|-|TRBV20-1|TRBJ2-3
CSARDGAESTDTQYF
TGCAGTGCTAGAGATGGGGCGGAAAGCACAGATACGCAGTATTTT
>-|-|TRBV4-2|TRBJ1-1
CASSQLTAGTEAFF
TGTGCCAGCAGCCAACTGACAGCGGGCACTGAAGCTTTCTTT
>few|-|TRBV29-1|TRBJ1-1
CSVELVREWHMNTEAFF
TGCAGCGTCGAACTGGTCAGGGAATGGCACATGAACACTGAAGCTTTCTTT
>-|TRBD2|TRBV12-3/TRBV12-4|TRBJ2-7
CASSPGTSRREQYF
TGTGCCAGCAGTCCCGGGACTAGCCGGCGCGAGCAGTACTTC
>-|TRBD2|TRBV2|TRBJ2-1
CARAGVQFF
TGTGCCAGAGCGGGGGTACAGTTCTTC
>-|-|TRBV10-3|TRBJ2-2
CAISVSAPGELFF
TGTGCCATCAGTGTCAGCGCCCCCGGGGAGCTGTTTTTT
>-|-|TRBV29-1|TRBJ1-1
CSVEDPRGPTNTEAFF
TGCAGCGTTGAAGATCCTCGGGGGCCGACGAACACTGAAGCTTTCTTT
>-|-|TRBV7-9|TRBJ2-1
CASSLEINPYNEQFF
TGTGCCAGCAGCTTAGAGATAAACCCCTACAATGAGCAGTTCTTC
>-|-|TRBV4-3|TRBJ1-2
CASSQDGLGYGYTF
TGCGCCAGCAGCCAAGACGGCTTAGGCTATGGCTACACCTTC
>-|-|TRBV5-1|TRBJ2-2
CASSYWAPNTGELFF
TGCGCCAGCAGCTACTGGGCTCCGAACACCGGGGAGCTGTTTTTT
>-|-|TRBV3-1|TRBJ2-5
CASSPSGPTAETQYF
TGTGCCAGCAGCCCCAGCGGTCCCACCGCCGAGACCCAGTACTTC
>few|TRBD2|TRBV12-3/TRBV12-4|TRBJ2-5
CASSPALAGEETQYF
TGTGCCAGCAGTCCCGCACTAGCGGGGGAAGAGACCCAGTACTTC